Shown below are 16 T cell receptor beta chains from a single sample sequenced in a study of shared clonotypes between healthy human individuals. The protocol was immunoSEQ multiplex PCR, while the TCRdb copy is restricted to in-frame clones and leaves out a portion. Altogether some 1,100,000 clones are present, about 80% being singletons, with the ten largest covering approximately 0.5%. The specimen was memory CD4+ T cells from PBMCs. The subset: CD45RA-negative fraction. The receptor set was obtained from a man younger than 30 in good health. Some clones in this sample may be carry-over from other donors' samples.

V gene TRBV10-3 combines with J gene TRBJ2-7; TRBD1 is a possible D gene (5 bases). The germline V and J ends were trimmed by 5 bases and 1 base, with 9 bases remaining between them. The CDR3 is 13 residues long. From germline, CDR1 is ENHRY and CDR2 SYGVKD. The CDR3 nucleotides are TGTGCCATCAGTCCCGACAGATCCTACGAGCAGTACTTC. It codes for CAISPDRSYEQYF.

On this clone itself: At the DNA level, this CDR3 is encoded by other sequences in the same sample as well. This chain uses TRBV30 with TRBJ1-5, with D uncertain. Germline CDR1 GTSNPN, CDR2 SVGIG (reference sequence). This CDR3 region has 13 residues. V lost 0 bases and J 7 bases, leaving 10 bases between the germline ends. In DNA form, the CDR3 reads TGTGCCTGGAGTGTAGGGCAGCTCCAGCCCCAGCATTTT. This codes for CAWSVGQLQPQHF.

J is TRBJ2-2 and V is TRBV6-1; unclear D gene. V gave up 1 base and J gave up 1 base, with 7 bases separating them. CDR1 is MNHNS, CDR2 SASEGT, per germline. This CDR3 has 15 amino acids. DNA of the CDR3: TGTGCCAGCAGTGAAGTGCATTGGAACACCGGGGAGCTGTTTTTT. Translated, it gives CASSEVHWNTGELFF.

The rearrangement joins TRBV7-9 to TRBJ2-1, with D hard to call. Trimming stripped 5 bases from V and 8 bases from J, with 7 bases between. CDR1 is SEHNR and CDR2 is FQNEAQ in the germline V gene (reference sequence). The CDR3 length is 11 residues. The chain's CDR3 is CASSRVHEQFF. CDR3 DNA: TGTGCCAGCAGCAGAGTCCATGAGCAGTTCTTC. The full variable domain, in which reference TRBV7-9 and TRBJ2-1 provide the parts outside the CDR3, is DTGVSQNPRHKITKRGQNVTFRCDPISEHNRLYWYRQTLGQGPEFLTYFQNEAQLEKSRLLSDRFSAERPKGSFSTLEIQRTEQGDSAMYLCASSRVHEQFFGPGTRLTVL.

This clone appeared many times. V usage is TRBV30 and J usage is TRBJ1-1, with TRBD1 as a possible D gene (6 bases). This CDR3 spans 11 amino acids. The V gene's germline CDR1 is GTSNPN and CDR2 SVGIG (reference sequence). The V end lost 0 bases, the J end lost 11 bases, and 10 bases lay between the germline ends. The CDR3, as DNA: TGTGCCTGGAGTGTACACAGGGCCGCTTTCTTT. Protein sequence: CAWSVHRAAFF. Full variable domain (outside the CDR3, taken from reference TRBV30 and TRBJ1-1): SQTIHQWPATLVQPVGSPLSLECTVEGTSNPNLYWYRQAAGRGLQLLFYSVGIGQISSEVPQNLSASRPQDRQFILSSKKLLLSDSGFYLCAWSVHRAAFFGQGTRLTVV.

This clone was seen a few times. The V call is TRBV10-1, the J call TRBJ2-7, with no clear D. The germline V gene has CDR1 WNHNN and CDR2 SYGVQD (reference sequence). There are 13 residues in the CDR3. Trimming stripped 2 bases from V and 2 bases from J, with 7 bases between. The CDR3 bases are TGCGCCAGCAGTGAGGGAACTACCTACGAGCAGTACTTC. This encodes CASSEGTTYEQYF.

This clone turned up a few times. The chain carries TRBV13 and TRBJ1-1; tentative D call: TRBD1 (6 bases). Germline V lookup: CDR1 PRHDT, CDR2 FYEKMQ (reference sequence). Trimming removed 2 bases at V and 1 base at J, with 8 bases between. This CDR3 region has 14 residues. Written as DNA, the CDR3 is TGTGCCAGCAGCTTACCACAGGGGAACACTGAAGCTTTCTTT. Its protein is CASSLPQGNTEAFF.

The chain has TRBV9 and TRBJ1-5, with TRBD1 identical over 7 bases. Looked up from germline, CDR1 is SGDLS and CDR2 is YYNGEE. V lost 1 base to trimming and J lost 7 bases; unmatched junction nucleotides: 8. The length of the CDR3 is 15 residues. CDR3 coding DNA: TGTGCCAGCAGCGTAAACGGACAGGTTATGCAGCCCCAGCATTTT. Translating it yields CASSVNGQVMQPQHF.

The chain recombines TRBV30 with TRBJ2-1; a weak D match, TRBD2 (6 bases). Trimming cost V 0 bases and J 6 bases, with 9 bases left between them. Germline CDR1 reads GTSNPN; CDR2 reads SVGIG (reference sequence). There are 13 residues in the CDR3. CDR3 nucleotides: TGTGCCTGGAGTGTCTCGCGGGGCAATGAGCAGTTCTTC. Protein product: CAWSVSRGNEQFF.

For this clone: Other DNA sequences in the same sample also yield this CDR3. The CDR3 is CASSFSNTEAFF. The CDR3 nucleotides read TGTGCCAGCAGTTTCTCGAACACTGAAGCTTTCTTT. The chain links TRBV28 to TRBJ1-1; no clear D gene. CDR3 length equals 12 residues. Germline CDR1 and CDR2: MDHEN and SYDVKM. V was shortened by 3 bases and J by 1 base, with 3 bases between the two germline ends.

The CDR3 region is CASSKGLSTDTQYF. CDR3 DNA sequence: TGTGCCAGCAGTAAAGGACTTAGCACAGATACGCAGTATTTT. J is TRBJ2-3 and V is TRBV2, with D possibly TRBD2 on 5 matching bases. Germline loops: CDR1 SNHLY, CDR2 FYNNEI. The CDR3 extends over 14 amino acids. Trimming removed 5 bases at V and 0 bases at J, with 9 bases between.

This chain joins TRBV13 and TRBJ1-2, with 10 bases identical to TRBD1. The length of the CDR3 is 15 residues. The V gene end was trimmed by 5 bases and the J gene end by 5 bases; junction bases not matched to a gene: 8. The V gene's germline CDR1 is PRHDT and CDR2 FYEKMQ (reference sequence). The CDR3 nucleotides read TGTGCCAGCAGCATAAGGGACAGGGGCGTATATGGCTACACCTTC. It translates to CASSIRDRGVYGYTF.

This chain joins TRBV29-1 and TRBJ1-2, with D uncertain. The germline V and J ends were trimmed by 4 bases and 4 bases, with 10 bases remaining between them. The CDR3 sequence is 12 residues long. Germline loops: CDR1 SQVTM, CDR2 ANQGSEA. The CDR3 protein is CSVAWQSYGYTF. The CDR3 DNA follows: TGCAGCGTTGCTTGGCAGAGCTATGGCTACACCTTC.

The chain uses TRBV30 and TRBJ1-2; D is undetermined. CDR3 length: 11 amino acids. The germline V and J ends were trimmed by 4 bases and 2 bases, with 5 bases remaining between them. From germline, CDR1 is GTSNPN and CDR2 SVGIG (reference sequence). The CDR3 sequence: CAWTGNYGYTF. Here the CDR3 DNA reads TGTGCCTGGACGGGGAACTATGGCTACACCTTC.

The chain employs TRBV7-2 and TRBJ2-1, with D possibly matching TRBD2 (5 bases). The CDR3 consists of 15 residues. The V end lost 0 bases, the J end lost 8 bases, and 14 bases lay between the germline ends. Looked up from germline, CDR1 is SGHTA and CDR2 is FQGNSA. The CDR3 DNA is TGTGCCAGCAGCTTAGCGGGAGCGGTTTCTTATGAGCAGTTCTTC. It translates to CASSLAGAVSYEQFF.

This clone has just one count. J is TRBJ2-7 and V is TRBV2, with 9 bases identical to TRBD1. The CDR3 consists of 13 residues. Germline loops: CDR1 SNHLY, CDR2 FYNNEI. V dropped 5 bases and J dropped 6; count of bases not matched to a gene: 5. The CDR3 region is CASSPETGGEQYF. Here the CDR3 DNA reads TGTGCCAGCAGTCCAGAGACAGGGGGCGAGCAGTACTTC.